Listed below are T cell receptor beta chains from one sample, sequenced in a study of blood T cell repertoires in COVID-19. Clones were read by immunoSEQ multiplex PCR, and TCRdb kept only the in-frame ones, dropping some. Of 56,000 or so clones in the sample, approximately 91% are singletons; the top ten hold roughly 6%. Sequenced sample: peripheral blood. The source of these receptors is a man aged 45-65 years with active COVID-19. CDR3s include the opening cysteine and the closing phenylalanine or tryptophan. A D gene is named only where the DNA matches it firmly. Not all rows give a size; the values are once, few, many and, for expanded clones, a class.

d_gene,v_gene,abundance,j_gene,CDR3aa,CDR3nt
.,TRBV19,once,TRBJ1-6,CASSIRENYNSPLHF,TGTGCCAGTAGTATCCGAGAAAATTATAATTCACCCCTCCACTTT
.,TRBV5-6,.,TRBJ1-6,CASSLVGQPNSPLHF,TGTGCCAGCAGCTTGGTTGGACAGCCGAATTCACCCCTCCACTTT
.,TRBV5-1,.,TRBJ1-1,CASSLVGMGAEKAFF,TGCGCCAGCAGCTTGGTCGGGATGGGGGCAGAAAAAGCTTTCTTT
TRBD1,TRBV7-9,once,TRBJ1-1,CASSLLRQGVNTEAFF,TGTGCCAGCAGCTTGTTACGACAGGGGGTGAACACTGAAGCTTTCTTT
.,TRBV13,.,TRBJ1-1,CASSFRSLVTEAFF,TGTGCCAGCAGCTTTCGGAGTTTAGTCACTGAAGCTTTCTTT
TRBD2,TRBV5-8,.,TRBJ2-5,CASSLTSGGRETQYF,TGTGCCAGCAGCTTGACTAGCGGGGGGCGGGAGACCCAGTACTTC
TRBD2,TRBV6-1,.,TRBJ2-7,CASSEGFGGGGYEQYF,TGTGCCAGCAGTGAAGGGTTCGGGGGGGGAGGCTACGAGCAGTACTTC
.,TRBV3-1/TRBV3-2,.,TRBJ2-2,CASSQPAGGELFF,TGTGCCAGCAGCCAACCTGCCGGGGGGGAGCTGTTTTTT
TRBD2,TRBV7-2,.,TRBJ2-1,CASSFSGGALVYNEQFF,TGTGCCAGCAGCTTCAGCGGGGGGGCCCTCGTTTACAATGAGCAGTTCTTC
TRBD1,TRBV5-4,.,TRBJ1-2,CASSFPGTAGYTF,TGTGCCAGCAGCTTTCCCGGGACAGCGGGCTACACCTTC
TRBD1,TRBV4-1,.,TRBJ1-2,CASSNPGTGFAGYTF,TGCGCCAGCAGCAATCCAGGGACAGGGTTCGCTGGCTACACCTTC
TRBD2,TRBV7-7,.,TRBJ2-5,CASSPGGGQETQYF,TGTGCCAGCAGCCCCGGGGGGGGTCAAGAGACCCAGTACTTC
.,TRBV5-6,.,TRBJ1-2,CASSLNVVNYGYTF,TGTGCCAGCAGCTTGAACGTAGTTAACTATGGCTACACCTTC
TRBD2,TRBV12-3/TRBV12-4,once,TRBJ2-3,CASLAVGGTQYF,TGTGCCAGCCTAGCGGTCGGCGGAACGCAGTATTTT
.,TRBV28,once,TRBJ1-1,CASNRLAGWGNTEAFF,TGTGCCAGCAACCGTCTGGCAGGGTGGGGGAACACTGAAGCTTTCTTT
.,TRBV5-1,.,TRBJ2-7,CASSLNGYEQYF,TGCGCCAGCAGCTTGAACGGCTACGAGCAGTACTTC
.,TRBV11-2,.,TRBJ2-3,CASSPGGTDTQYF,TGTGCCAGCAGCCCAGGGGGCACAGATACGCAGTATTTT
TRBD1,TRBV7-6,.,TRBJ2-7,CASSPRTGSSYEQYF,TGTGCCAGCAGCCCCAGGACAGGGAGCTCCTACGAGCAGTACTTC
.,TRBV3-1/TRBV3-2,.,TRBJ2-2,CASSFYGSGRAGELFF,TGTGCCAGCAGTTTCTATGGCAGCGGTAGGGCCGGGGAGCTGTTTTTT
TRBD2,TRBV28,.,TRBJ2-1,CASSPTYLGLAGSYNEQFF,TGTGCCAGCAGTCCAACCTACCTGGGACTAGCGGGCTCCTACAATGAGCAGTTCTTC
.,TRBV3-1/TRBV3-2,.,TRBJ1-1,CASSQLDVREAFF,TGTGCCAGCAGCCAACTAGACGTCAGAGAAGCTTTCTTT
.,TRBV24-1,.,TRBJ2-6,CATSDSGIGANVLTF,TGTGCCACCAGTGATTCAGGGATTGGGGCCAACGTCCTGACTTTC
.,TRBV4-1,.,TRBJ1-2,CASSQRPVEGGYTF,TGCGCCAGCAGCCAAAGGCCGGTGGAGGGTGGCTACACCTTC
.,TRBV20-1,.,TRBJ2-7,CSASGTKDGEQYF,TGCAGTGCTAGTGGGACAAAGGACGGCGAGCAGTACTTC
TRBD1,TRBV6-4,medium-sized,TRBJ1-2,CASRTRQGSNYGYTF,TGTGCCAGCCGAACCCGACAGGGGAGTAACTATGGCTACACCTTC
TRBD2,TRBV9,.,TRBJ2-3,CASSVVGGNTDTQYF,TGTGCCAGCAGCGTAGTCGGGGGGAACACAGATACGCAGTATTTT
TRBD1,TRBV28,.,TRBJ2-2,CASTGGRGTGELFF,TGTGCCAGCACAGGGGGAAGGGGCACCGGGGAGCTGTTTTTT
.,TRBV12-3/TRBV12-4,once,TRBJ1-6,CASSLGANSPLHF,TGTGCCAGCAGTTTAGGGGCTAATTCACCCCTCCACTTT
.,TRBV3-1/TRBV3-2,.,TRBJ2-7,CASSGGRSEHTYEQYF,TGTGCCAGCAGCGGAGGAAGGTCGGAGCATACCTACGAGCAGTACTTC
TRBD1,TRBV5-1,.,TRBJ1-1,CASSSQGEEAFF,TGCGCCAGCAGCTCACAGGGGGAGGAAGCTTTCTTT
.,TRBV7-2,few,TRBJ2-1,CASSLVTSSYNEQFF,TGTGCCAGCAGCTTAGTGACTAGCTCCTACAATGAGCAGTTCTTC
.,TRBV5-1,.,TRBJ2-7,CASSLSTETYEQYF,TGCGCCAGCAGCTTGAGTACTGAAACCTACGAGCAGTACTTC
.,TRBV23-1,.,TRBJ1-2,CASSPTKGVRYGYTF,TGCGCCAGCAGTCCAACTAAGGGGGTTCGCTATGGCTACACCTTC
.,TRBV27,.,TRBJ2-7,CASRDRSGSYEQYF,TGTGCCAGCAGGGACAGATCAGGCTCCTACGAGCAGTACTTC
.,TRBV7-2,.,TRBJ1-1,CASSSKGSGPSTEAFF,TGTGCCAGCAGCTCGAAAGGGAGCGGCCCAAGCACTGAAGCTTTCTTT
.,TRBV28,.,TRBJ2-7,CASSLSRTQEGERRQYF,TGTGCCAGCAGTTTATCACGAACCCAGGAGGGCGAAAGACGACAATACTTC
.,TRBV6-5,.,TRBJ1-2,CASTGTTYGYTF,TGTGCCAGCACTGGGACAACCTATGGCTACACCTTC
.,TRBV5-4,once,TRBJ2-3,CASSPRVFTDTQYF,TGTGCCAGCAGCCCGAGGGTTTTTACAGATACGCAGTATTTT
.,TRBV18,once,TRBJ2-6,CASSPPVNSGANVLTF,TGTGCCAGCTCACCACCCGTAAACTCTGGGGCCAACGTCCTGACTTTC
.,TRBV18,.,TRBJ2-1,CASSPTRIYEQFF,TGTGCCAGCTCACCTACTAGAATCTATGAGCAGTTCTTC
.,TRBV29-1,.,TRBJ2-5,CSVSPRQAKYQETQYF,TGCAGCGTTTCCCCGAGACAGGCCAAGTACCAAGAGACCCAGTACTTC
TRBD1,TRBV10-2,.,TRBJ1-6,CASREDRGLSPLHF,TGCGCCAGCAGGGAAGACAGGGGGCTTTCACCCCTCCACTTT
.,TRBV5-6,once,TRBJ1-2,CASSSDKNYGYTF,TGTGCCAGCAGCTCCGACAAGAACTATGGCTACACCTTC
.,TRBV12-5,.,TRBJ2-7,CASGLDSYEQYF,TGTGCTAGTGGCCTCGACAGCTACGAGCAGTACTTC
TRBD1,TRBV5-1,few,TRBJ1-4,CASSRAGQGRDEKLFF,TGCGCCAGCAGCCGAGCGGGACAGGGTAGGGATGAAAAACTGTTTTTT
.,TRBV5-5,.,TRBJ1-4,CASSLATTNEKLFF,TGTGCCAGCAGCCTGGCTACAACTAATGAAAAACTGTTTTTT
.,TRBV15,.,TRBJ1-1,CATSQDRFNTEAFF,TGTGCCACCAGCCAGGACAGATTCAACACTGAAGCTTTCTTT
TRBD1,TRBV7-2,once,TRBJ2-2,CASSLVGTANTGELFF,TGTGCCAGCAGCTTAGTTGGGACAGCGAACACCGGGGAGCTGTTTTTT
TRBD1,TRBV7-2,.,TRBJ1-6,CASSFQGQGGSPLHF,TGTGCCAGCAGCTTCCAAGGACAGGGGGGCTCACCCCTCCACTTT
.,TRBV12-3/TRBV12-4,.,TRBJ1-5,CASTRGSNQPQHF,TGTGCCAGCACTCGAGGTAGCAATCAGCCCCAGCATTTT
.,TRBV5-4,.,TRBJ2-2,CASSFYKASTGELFF,TGTGCCAGCAGCTTTTACAAAGCGAGCACCGGGGAGCTGTTTTTT
.,TRBV19,.,TRBJ2-5,CASLGPVGTQYF,TGTGCCAGCCTAGGTCCCGTGGGGACCCAGTACTTC
.,TRBV28,.,TRBJ2-1,CASNVGSSYNEQFF,TGTGCCAGCAATGTGGGGAGCTCCTACAATGAGCAGTTCTTC
.,TRBV30,.,TRBJ2-6,CACSQGANVLTF,TGTGCCTGTTCACAGGGGGCCAACGTCCTGACTTTC
TRBD1,TRBV19,.,TRBJ2-2,CASSTGQGGTGELFF,TGTGCCAGTAGTACCGGACAGGGGGGAACCGGGGAGCTGTTTTTT
.,TRBV12-5,once,TRBJ2-2,CASGSGRGRSGELFF,TGTGCTAGTGGTTCGGGCAGGGGCCGCTCCGGGGAGCTGTTTTTT
.,TRBV29-1,few,TRBJ2-7,CSVQTVYEQYF,TGCAGCGTACAGACCGTCTACGAGCAGTACTTC
.,TRBV7-2,.,TRBJ2-5,CASSATSDTHQETQYF,TGTGCCAGCAGCGCGACCTCCGACACCCACCAAGAGACCCAGTACTTC
TRBD1,TRBV2,.,TRBJ1-6,CASDRDRGLNSPLHF,TGTGCCAGCGACCGGGACAGGGGGCTTAATTCACCCCTCCACTTT
TRBD2,TRBV19,.,TRBJ2-2,CASSISGGAGELFF,TGTGCCAGTAGTATAAGCGGGGGGGCCGGGGAGCTGTTTTTT